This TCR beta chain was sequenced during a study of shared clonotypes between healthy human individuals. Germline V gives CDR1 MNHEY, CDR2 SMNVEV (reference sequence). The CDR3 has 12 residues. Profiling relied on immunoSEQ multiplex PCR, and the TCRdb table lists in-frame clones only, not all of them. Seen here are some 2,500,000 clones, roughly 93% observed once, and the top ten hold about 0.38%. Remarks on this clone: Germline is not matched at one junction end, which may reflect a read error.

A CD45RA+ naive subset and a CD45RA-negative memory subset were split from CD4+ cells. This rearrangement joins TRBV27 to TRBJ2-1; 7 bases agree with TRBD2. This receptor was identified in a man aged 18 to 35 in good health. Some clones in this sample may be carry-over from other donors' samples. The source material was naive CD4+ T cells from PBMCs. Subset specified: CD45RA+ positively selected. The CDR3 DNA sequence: TGTGCCAGCAGTTTCCTCGGGACTACCCAGGTCTTC. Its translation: CASSFLGTTQVF.